Reported below is one T cell receptor beta chain. Antigen specificity is unknown. The data were taken from a study of T cell responses to AZD1222 COVID-19 vaccine. Findings and caveats of the study: Reportedly, nearly half of unique spike TCRs recognized epitopes outside B.1.351/B.1.1.7 mutations. The donor group comprised mostly white British people and more females; the analysis possibly underestimated clonal diversity. Repertoire collection took place solely once the T cell response had peaked.

The CDR3 is 12 amino acids. V lost 0 bases and J lost 8, with 4 bases in between. Sequencing used immunoSEQ multiplex PCR; TCRdb keeps in-frame clones, though not all of them. The sample carries some 72,000 clones, about 90% recorded once. The sequence came from an adult in good health. Source: peripheral blood, taken on day 0 of MenACWY control vaccination. This chain joins TRBV23-1 and TRBJ1-4; no clear D gene. TRBV23-1 is an open reading frame, and its role is uncertain. The CDR3 DNA reads as TGCGCCAGCAGTCAATCGGGCGAAAAACTGTTTTTT. This sequence encodes CASSQSGEKLFF.